The present T cell receptor beta chain was sequenced within a study of blood T cell repertoires in COVID-19. Study-wide context: Spain, Italy and the United States supplied samples that represented acute and convalescent COVID-19. Sources were T cells, B-cell-depleted T cells, or PBMCs; the material itself was cDNA or gDNA.

Profiled with immunoSEQ multiplex PCR; TCRdb holds only in-frame clones, not every one. The sample lists roughly 280,000 clones, around four fifths occurring once. CDR3 length: 15 residues. The V and J ends lost 0 bases and 4 bases respectively, with 9 bases between them. The V gene's germline CDR1 is MNHEY and CDR2 SVGEGT. This chain connects TRBV6-2 or TRBV6-3 to TRBJ2-2; D remains ambiguous. Sequencing was performed on peripheral blood. The sequence came from a man aged 55 to 70 with acute or convalescent COVID-19. Here the CDR3 DNA reads TGTGCCAGCAGTTACTCGTCGAGTGCCACCGGGGAGCTGTTTTTT. It yields the protein CASSYSSSATGELFF.